This T cell receptor beta chain was identified in a study of cytomegalovirus exposure and HLA in healthy donors. The table came from immunoSEQ multiplex PCR; TCRdb's copy has only in-frame clones and leaves some out. The sample gives under 200,000 clones, more than 75% of which show up once; roughly 6.5% is in the top ten. This CDR3 comprises 15 residues. The V end lost 0 bases, the J end lost 3 bases, and 8 bases lay between the germline ends. Germline V gives CDR1 MGHRA, CDR2 YSYEKL. This clonotype was sampled from a man between 18 and 29 years old in good health and CMV-seropositive. Sequencing used PBMCs. This rearrangement joins TRBV4-1 to TRBJ1-4; perhaps TRBD1 as D (5 bases). DNA for the CDR3: TGCGCCAGCAGCCAAGAGATAGGGGCTAATGAAAAACTGTTTTTT. Translating it yields CASSQEIGANEKLFF.